The TCR beta chain described here comes from a study of blood T cell repertoires in COVID-19. Whole-study context: Samples representing acute and convalescent COVID-19 were sourced from the United States, Italy and Spain. Sources were T cells, B-cell-depleted T cells, or PBMCs; the material itself was cDNA or gDNA.

Per the original data handling: Scientists estimated how many nucleated cells there were by amplifying reference gene primers. Profiled with immunoSEQ multiplex PCR; TCRdb holds only in-frame clones, not every one. V, J and clone size were drawn from that table, and D and trimming were deduced from the DNA. The top ten hold 44% of the sample, which has 110,000 to 150,000 clones, 84% seen once. V was cut by 8 bases and J by 2 bases, with 6 bases left in between. This CDR3 has 11 amino acids. This clonotype was sampled from a human donor in a cohort sampled during active COVID-19. Sample: peripheral blood. This sequence joins TRBV12-3 or TRBV12-4 and TRBJ1-1; D is uncertain. The CDR3 nucleotides read TGTGCCAGCCTAGCCAACACTGAAGCTTTCTTT. This translates into CASLANTEAFF.